These 18 T cell receptor beta chains originate from one sample sequenced in a study of blood T cell repertoires in COVID-19. Clones were sequenced by immunoSEQ multiplex PCR, and TCRdb holds only the in-frame ones, with some missing. The sample consists of around 300,000 clones, roughly 90% of them appearing once. Sequencing was carried out using peripheral blood. The receptors shown here come from a woman in her 50s with active or convalescent COVID-19.

V usage is TRBV7-2 and J usage is TRBJ2-1; D unresolved. Germline-derived CDR1 and CDR2 are SGHTA and FQGNSA. The V gene lost 4 bases and the J gene lost 3 bases, with 4 bases spanning the gap. This CDR3 contains 12 residues. The chain's CDR3 is CASSSYYNEQFF. The CDR3 DNA reads TGTGCCAGCAGCTCCTACTACAATGAGCAGTTCTTC. Filled out from reference TRBV7-2 and TRBJ2-1, the complete variable domain reads GAGVSQSPSNKVTEKGKDVELRCDPISGHTALYWYRQSLGQGLEFLIYFQGNSAPDKSGLPSDRFSAERTGGSVSTLTIQRTQQEDSAVYLCASSSYYNEQFFGPGTRLTVL.

V and J are TRBV7-2 and TRBJ2-7, with TRBD2 identical over 7 bases. CDR1 and CDR2 (germline): SGHTA, FQGNSA. The V gene end was trimmed by 1 base and the J gene end by 6 bases; junction bases not matched to a gene: 6. This CDR3 contains 14 residues. The CDR3 bases are TGTGCCAGCAGCTTAGGCGGGAGTGTACGCGAGCAGTACTTC. Amino acids: CASSLGGSVREQYF.

This chain links TRBV18 with TRBJ1-5; no firm D call. Between the trimmed V and J ends, which lost 5 bases and 4 bases, there was a span of 12 bases. The CDR3 covers 14 residues. CDR1 is KGHSH and CDR2 is LQKENI in the germline V gene. CDR3 region: CASSSGWENQPQHF. CDR3 nucleotide sequence: TGTGCCAGCTCATCTGGATGGGAGAATCAGCCCCAGCATTTT.

The chain is built from TRBV27 and TRBJ1-2, with D unclear. The CDR3 contains 16 residues. Per the germline V gene, CDR1 is MNHEY and CDR2 is SMNVEV (reference sequence). Trimming stripped 8 bases from V and 5 bases from J, with 24 bases between. CDR3 DNA sequence: TGTGCCAGCGGGGTTGGCGGGATGGAACTTTTTTATGGCTACACCTTC. Residues: CASGVGGMELFYGYTF.

The gene calls are TRBV3-1 (or the pseudogene TRBV3-2) and TRBJ1-3, with TRBD1 matching 7 bases. There are 15 residues in the CDR3. The ends lost 3 bases at V and 7 bases at J; junction bases unmatched: 9. CDR1 and CDR2 from the germline V gene are LGHDT and YNNKEL (reference sequence). CDR3 protein: CASSHELTGRNTIYF. CDR3 DNA: TGTGCCAGCAGCCATGAATTGACAGGGAGGAACACCATATATTTT.

The chain joins TRBV7-9 to TRBJ2-5; a possible D gene is TRBD2 (6 bases). The CDR3 consists of 15 residues. Trimming cost V 4 bases and J 3 bases, with 15 bases left between them. Germline CDR1 SEHNR, CDR2 FQNEAQ (reference sequence). The CDR3: CASSSPLAVEETQYF. As DNA, the CDR3 is TGTGCCAGCAGCTCCCCACTAGCCGTGGAAGAGACCCAGTACTTC.

This clone was found a few times. V and J are TRBV28 and TRBJ1-1, with TRBD1 identical over 9 bases. Germline V CDR1 and CDR2: MDHEN, SYDVKM. The junction had 5 bases not matched to a gene; V was cut back by 7 bases and J by 2 bases. The CDR3 loop spans 14 amino acids. DNA of the CDR3: TGTGCCAGCAAAGGGGGACAGGGAAACACTGAAGCTTTCTTT. As protein: CASKGGQGNTEAFF.

This chain links TRBV19 with TRBJ2-4; 7 nucleotides match TRBD2. This CDR3 contains 12 residues. Germline V gene data show CDR1 as LNHDA and CDR2 as SQIVND (reference sequence). J lost 7 bases, V lost 8 bases, and 5 bases had no gene match. The CDR3 here is CASRGGMNIQYF. The CDR3 DNA is TGTGCCAGTCGGGGAGGGATGAACATTCAGTACTTC.

J is TRBJ2-5 and V is TRBV7-9, with no clear D. V lost 1 base and J 7 bases, leaving 16 bases between the germline ends. The CDR3 spans 15 residues. The germline CDR1 and CDR2 sequences are SEHNR and FQNEAQ (reference sequence). The CDR3 protein is CASSLGHGPSPTQYF. In DNA, the CDR3 is TGTGCCAGCAGCTTAGGCCACGGTCCCTCCCCGACCCAGTACTTC.

The chain is built from TRBV30 and TRBJ2-2; TRBD1 aligns across 7 bases. The CDR3 sequence is 13 residues long. Germline values: CDR1 GTSNPN, CDR2 SVGIG (reference sequence). Trimming at V came to 2 bases and at J to 7 bases, leaving 4 bases not matched to a gene. The CDR3 DNA follows: TGTGCCTGGAGTCTTACAGGGGTCGGGGAGCTGTTTTTT. This encodes CAWSLTGVGELFF.

On this clone: Other DNA sequences in the sample encode the same CDR3. The V and J genes are TRBV7-9 and TRBJ2-1; 10 bases align to TRBD2. This CDR3 has 14 residues. Germline CDR1 is SEHNR and CDR2 is FQNEAQ (reference sequence). With V trimmed by 6 bases and J by 4 bases, 3 bases remained unmatched. This CDR3 reads CASSLTSGYNEQFF. The CDR3 DNA reads as TGTGCCAGCAGTCTGACTAGCGGGTACAATGAGCAGTTCTTC.

The rearrangement joins TRBV4-2 to TRBJ1-1; D is uncertain. The CDR3 consists of 15 residues. Germline V CDR1 and CDR2: LGHNA, YNFKEQ. Between the trimmed V and J ends, which lost 3 bases and 4 bases, there was a span of 15 bases. The CDR3: CASSHLEAESTEAFF. DNA of the CDR3: TGTGCCAGCAGCCACCTGGAGGCTGAGTCCACTGAAGCTTTCTTT.

The rearrangement uses TRBV10-3 and TRBJ1-1; the D gene is possibly TRBD1 (5 bases). V was clipped by 2 bases and J by 11 bases, with 12 bases between them. The CDR3 contains 12 residues. Germline CDR1 is ENHRY and CDR2 is SYGVKD. CDR3: CAISEPGLEAFF. The DNA of the CDR3 is TGTGCCATCAGTGAGCCGGGACTGGAGGCTTTCTTT.

V and J are TRBV28 and TRBJ2-3, with 8 bases that match TRBD1. This CDR3 region has 18 residues. V lost 5 bases to trimming and J lost 0 bases; unmatched junction nucleotides: 13. Germline V gene lookup returns CDR1 MDHEN and CDR2 SYDVKM. The DNA for the CDR3 is TGTGCCAGCAGTAGAAGTACGAACAGGGGGTATAGCACAGATACGCAGTATTTT. Protein: CASSRSTNRGYSTDTQYF.

Only a few counts were recorded for this clone. The chain has TRBV6-5 and TRBJ2-5, with D possibly matching TRBD2 (5 bases). Looked up from germline, CDR1 is MNHEY and CDR2 is SVGAGI. V was cut by 2 bases and J by 2 bases, with 15 bases left in between. The CDR3 length is 16 residues. CDR3 DNA: TGTGCCAGCAGTTACAAATGGATTAGAGGGCAAGAGACCCAGTACTTC. Translating it yields CASSYKWIRGQETQYF.

Remarks on this clone: Other nucleotide sequences from this sample produce the same CDR3. The chain employs TRBV7-3 and TRBJ1-1, with D maybe TRBD1 (5 bases). V dropped 4 bases and J dropped 2 bases, with 8 bases sitting between them. This CDR3 contains 13 residues. Germline V gene data show CDR1 as SGHTA and CDR2 as FQGTGA. The CDR3 nucleotides read TGTGCCAGCAGCTCTGACAGTAACACTGAAGCTTTCTTT. Translating gives CASSSDSNTEAFF.

This clone was detected only a few times. The chain links TRBV12-3 or TRBV12-4 to TRBJ2-2; D is uncertain. The V gene lost 8 bases and the J gene lost 5 bases, with 9 bases spanning the gap. There are 12 residues in the CDR3. The CDR3 sequence: CASLQITGELFF. CDR3 in DNA: TGTGCCAGCCTACAGATAACCGGGGAGCTGTTTTTT.

The CDR3 coding sequence is TGTGCCAGCAGTTTAACAGGGCGGGGGCCTGAAGCTTTCTTT. This gives the protein CASSLTGRGPEAFF. V gene TRBV27 combines with J gene TRBJ1-1, with D maybe TRBD1 (6 bases). The CDR3 covers 14 residues. The germline V gene encodes CDR1 MNHEY and CDR2 SMNVEV (reference sequence). The V end lost 2 bases, the J end lost 6 bases, and 13 bases lay between the germline ends.